The 12 T cell receptor beta chains below come from one sample, sequenced in a study of cytomegalovirus exposure and HLA in healthy donors. Use of 60 Vbeta and 13 Jbeta primers characterized the PCR. TCRdb's copy holds only in-frame clones and misses some; the assay was immunoSEQ multiplex PCR. The profile shows about 190,000 clones, 81% of them singletons. The sequenced sample was PBMCs. These receptors all stem from a man between 50 and 59 years old in good health and CMV-seronegative.

Only one count was recorded for this clone. The rearrangement uses TRBV6-1 and TRBJ1-1; tentative D call: TRBD1 (6 bases). V dropped 7 bases and J dropped 5 bases, with 14 bases sitting between them. The CDR3 extends over 13 amino acids. Germline V lookup: CDR1 MNHNS, CDR2 SASEGT. CDR3 region: CASIFSQGTEAFF. In DNA, the CDR3 is TGTGCCAGCATCTTTTCTCAGGGGACTGAAGCTTTCTTT.

This chain uses TRBV28 with TRBJ1-1; TRBD1 matches 7 bases. CDR3 length equals 16 residues. With 6 bases clipped from V and 6 bases from J, the junction kept 16 bases outside the gene matches. Germline CDR1 and CDR2: MDHEN and SYDVKM. CDR3 amino acids: CASSRTDRVGHAEAFF. For the CDR3, the DNA is TGTGCCAGCAGCCGAACTGACAGGGTGGGACACGCTGAAGCTTTCTTT. Filled out from reference TRBV28 and TRBJ1-1, the complete variable domain reads DVKVTQSSRYLVKRTGEKVFLECVQDMDHENMFWYRQDPGLGLRLIYFSYDVKMKEKGDIPEGYSVSREKKERFSLILESASTNQTSMYLCASSRTDRVGHAEAFFGQGTRLTVV.

This clone has only a few counts. The chain has TRBV5-4 and TRBJ2-3; D is perhaps TRBD2 (6 bases). CDR3 length: 14 amino acids. CDR1 is SGHNT, CDR2 YYREEE, per germline (reference sequence). Trimming shortened V by 9 bases and J by 3 bases, and 17 bases separated the two germline ends. The CDR3 sequence: CATAEGLRTDTQYF. CDR3 nucleotide sequence: TGTGCCACCGCGGAGGGACTTCGAACAGATACGCAGTATTTT.

The chain employs TRBV7-9 and TRBJ1-2; D uncertain. Germline values: CDR1 SEHNR, CDR2 FQNEAQ (reference sequence). Trimming cost V 2 bases and J 6 bases, with 10 bases left between them. The CDR3 covers 13 residues. This CDR3 reads CASSLSVSHGYTF. CDR3 nucleotides: TGTGCCAGCAGCTTATCGGTTAGTCATGGCTACACCTTC.

This clone was recorded only once. V is TRBV2 and J is TRBJ2-7; D is perhaps TRBD1 (5 bases). There are 11 residues in the CDR3. Trimming left V 8 bases short and J 3 bases short, with 8 bases between. The germline V gene encodes CDR1 SNHLY and CDR2 FYNNEI. The CDR3 DNA sequence: TGTGCCAGCGGGGCAATCTACGAGCAGTACTTC. The encoded protein is CASGAIYEQYF.

CDR3 region: CALSDRALNQPQHF. DNA of the CDR3: TGTGCTCTATCGGACAGGGCCCTCAATCAGCCCCAGCATTTT. The chain employs TRBV11-3 and TRBJ1-5; 8 nucleotides agree with TRBD1. CDR3 length equals 14 residues. In germline, CDR1 is SGHNT, CDR2 YENEEA.

The chain links TRBV7-2 to TRBJ1-6; 7 bases line up with TRBD1. The germline CDR1 and CDR2 sequences are SGHTA and FQGNSA. J was trimmed by 7 bases and V by 3 bases; bases with no gene match: 6. This CDR3 has 15 amino acids. CDR3 nucleotide sequence: TGTGCCAGCAGCTTCGCGGGGACAGCCAATTCACCCCTCCACTTT. Its translation is CASSFAGTANSPLHF.

The rearrangement links TRBV14 to TRBJ1-1; D ambiguous. Trimming pared 4 bases from V and 7 bases from J, leaving 13 bases between. Germline lookup yields CDR1 SGHDN and CDR2 FVKESK. The CDR3 is 13 amino acids. The CDR3 sequence: CASSRQPPGEAFF. For the CDR3, the DNA is TGTGCCAGCAGCCGGCAACCCCCAGGTGAAGCTTTCTTT.

V gene TRBV29-1 combines with J gene TRBJ2-7; D gene ambiguous. Germline V gene lookup returns CDR1 SQVTM and CDR2 ANQGSEA. CDR3 length: 11 residues. With 7 bases removed from V and 3 bases from J, the gap between germline ends came to 10 bases. The CDR3 nucleotides are TGCAGCGCAGACGCAGGCTACGAGCAGTACTTC. Translating it yields CSADAGYEQYF.

This chain links TRBV5-8 with TRBJ1-5; 7 nucleotides agree with TRBD1. The CDR3 spans 14 residues. V lost 6 bases to trimming and J lost 7 bases; unmatched junction nucleotides: 10. Germline values: CDR1 SGHTS, CDR2 YDEGEE. This CDR3 reads CASNPGTDKQPQHF. Here the CDR3 DNA reads TGTGCCAGCAACCCCGGGACAGATAAGCAGCCCCAGCATTTT.

This rearrangement joins TRBV2 to TRBJ1-5; D is unclear. Trimming pared 1 base from V and 4 bases from J, leaving 8 bases between. The CDR3 runs to 14 residues. In germline, CDR1 is SNHLY, CDR2 FYNNEI. CDR3 sequence reads: CASSEETSNQPQHF. CDR3 sequence (DNA): TGTGCCAGCAGTGAAGAGACATCAAATCAGCCCCAGCATTTT.

The chain links TRBV19 to TRBJ2-7; D possibly corresponds to TRBD1 (6 bases). V was shortened by 6 bases and J by 6 bases, with 15 bases between the two germline ends. Germline V lookup: CDR1 LNHDA, CDR2 SQIVND (reference sequence). This CDR3 has 13 amino acids. The chain's CDR3 is CASSLGTYSEQYF. The CDR3 region has the DNA TGTGCCAGTAGCCTCGGGACATATAGCGAGCAGTACTTC.